The T cell receptor (beta chain) under discussion was sequenced for a study of monozygotic twins with inflammatory bowel disease. Molecular identifiers with 6-nucleotide sample barcodes were added during cDNA synthesis via template switching. TCRdb reprocessed the 5' RACE reads, keeping one entry per CDR3 protein, no DNA. This sample's table reports 200,000 to 250,000 distinct CDR3 sequences. A remark on this clonotype: Antigen: not known.

CDR1 is LNHDA and CDR2 is SQIVND in the germline V gene (reference sequence). CDR3 length: 13 amino acids. Points from the study as a whole: IBD patients had lower TCRbeta diversity (inverse Simpson) than healthy co-twins.

Sequenced material: blood. This chain links TRBV19 with TRBJ2-2. The receptor's source is a human donor with ulcerative colitis or Crohn's disease, or a healthy co-twin of an affected twin (not recorded which). CDR3 protein: CASTDTNTGELFF.